Sequencing of this T cell receptor (beta chain) was carried out in a study of TIL therapy for anti-PD-1-resistant metastatic lung cancer. This was the immunoSEQ v3 assay. Generated by immunoSEQ multiplex PCR, the TCRdb table keeps only in-frame clones and is missing some. The sample lists about 12,000 clones, roughly 58% occurring once. Time point of the sample: pre-treatment sample, taken before nivolumab and TIL therapy. Tumor tissue came from excised metastases, mostly pleural nodules or supraclavicular lymph nodes. Tumor harvest preceded PD-1/PD-L1 blockade, followed by nivolumab treatment. The CDR3 runs 16 residues. Germline lookup yields CDR1 PRHDT and CDR2 FYEKMQ (reference sequence). V shed 3 bases and J 7 bases; nucleotides not matched to a gene: 11. A remark on this clone: The target antigen is unknown.

The study's findings and limits: Many TIL product clones were absent from baseline tumor, suggesting clonal contraction. TIL cultures after expansion showed higher clonality and lower diversity than baseline tumor (median about 6% vs 30%). The cohort had more treatment-naive, never-smoker and oncogene-addicted patients than typical.

This sequence joins TRBV13 and TRBJ2-1, with 8 bases aligning to TRBD1. This TCR was recovered from a person aged 25 to 85 with non-small cell lung cancer. The specimen was tumor tissue, collected at baseline. The DNA for the CDR3 is TGTGCCAGCAGCTTCCAGGGGGCAAATTTTAGGAATGAGCAGTTCTTC. Residues: CASSFQGANFRNEQFF.